This T cell receptor beta chain came from a study of radiotherapy plus CTLA-4 blockade in lung cancer. Study-level information: Overall, 15% to 20% of patients showed an objective response, while 25% to 35% attained disease control. Study-wide points: Early blood T cell clone dynamics, with interferon-beta, were reported to best predict response.

Germline V CDR1 and CDR2: SGHKS, YYEKEE (reference sequence). This CDR3 comprises 14 residues. V dropped 5 bases and J dropped 5 bases, with 14 bases sitting between them. Sequenced by immunoSEQ multiplex PCR; TCRdb stores in-frame clones only, minus some. In the table there are about 51,000 clones, about 77% of which are singletons. As to this clone: Its cognate antigen is unknown.

The TCR comes from a human donor with non-small cell lung cancer whose response to radiotherapy plus ipilimumab could not be evaluated. V is TRBV5-5 and J is TRBJ1-5, with a possible D match to TRBD1 (5 bases). The source material was peripheral blood, sampled from a patient treated with radiotherapy plus ipilimumab. CDR3 in DNA: TGTGCCAGCAGTACGGGGGATGGTTATCAGCCCCAGCATTTT. It encodes CASSTGDGYQPQHF.